The 17 T cell receptor beta chains reported below all come from one sample, sequenced in a study of identical twins (TCRdb year 2016). Libraries were made using 5' RACE. The instrument was an Illumina HiSeq 2000. Using fastp trimming at Q25 and MiXCR clonotype assembly, TCRdb reanalyzed the public sequencing data and kept in-frame beta chains. One record per CDR3 amino acid sequence lists the most common genes and DNA. Recorded for this sample are over 550,000 distinct CDR3 sequences; just over 7% of them occurred a single time. The ten largest account for 1.5% to 2% of the sample. This sample was also put to use in a study of yellow fever vaccine responses in identical twins.

The material sequenced was PBMCs. All receptors come from a woman aged 18 to 35 in good health.

This clonotype has at least ten counts. The V call is TRBV20-1, the J call TRBJ1-1, with 9 nucleotides matching TRBD1. Germline lookup yields CDR1 DFQATT and CDR2 SNEGSKA (reference sequence). V lost 0 bases, J lost 0 bases, and 2 bases stayed unmatched. The CDR3 contains 15 residues. DNA for the CDR3: TGCAGTGCTAGAGAGGGGACAGGGTTGAACACTGAAGCTTTCTTT. Amino acids: CSAREGTGLNTEAFF.

This clonotype was counted many times. This sequence joins TRBV10-3 and TRBJ2-2; no clear D gene. Trimming pared 5 bases from V and 0 bases from J, leaving 10 bases between. Germline CDR1 ENHRY, CDR2 SYGVKD. The CDR3 totals 15 residues. This chain's CDR3 is CAISTNEANTGELFF. CDR3 bases: TGTGCCATCAGTACGAACGAGGCGAACACCGGGGAGCTGTTTTTT.

This clonotype was detected ten times or more. This sequence joins TRBV12-3 or TRBV12-4 and TRBJ2-1; TRBD2 matches 8 bases. There are 14 residues in the CDR3. The V and J ends lost 8 bases and 4 bases, in that order; junction bases with no gene match: 7. In DNA form, the CDR3 reads TGTGCCAGCTCTATTAGCGGGGTTTACAATGAGCAGTTCTTC. As protein: CASSISGVYNEQFF.

The genes are TRBV7-9 and TRBJ1-1; weak D call: TRBD1 (6 bases). The CDR3 loop spans 16 amino acids. CDR1 and CDR2 from the germline V gene are SEHNR and FQNEAQ (reference sequence). The V end lost 6 bases, the J end lost 1 base, and 18 bases lay between the germline ends. CDR3 region: CASRLGGAGANTEAFF. DNA for the CDR3: TGTGCCAGCAGACTAGGTGGGGCAGGGGCGAACACTGAAGCTTTCTTT.

The chain carries TRBV12-3 or TRBV12-4 and TRBJ2-5; D gene unclear. The CDR3 loop spans 15 amino acids. Trimming took 3 bases from V and 1 from J, leaving 12 bases between them. CDR3 amino acids: CASSLGRKFQETQYF. DNA of the CDR3: TGTGCCAGCAGTTTGGGCAGAAAATTCCAAGAGACCCAGTACTTC.

This clonotype was picked up a small number of times. The chain links TRBV11-2 to TRBJ2-7, with 7 bases matching TRBD1. The junction had 4 bases not matched to a gene; V was cut back by 1 base and J by 4 bases. This CDR3 spans 14 amino acids. Germline assignment: CDR1 SGHAT and CDR2 FQNNGV. CDR3 nucleotides: TGTGCCAGCAGCTTAGTAGGCAGGGGGTACGAGCAGTACGTC. It codes for CASSLVGRGYEQYV.

The table lists this clonotype with a few counts. The rearrangement links TRBV28 to TRBJ1-6, with D maybe TRBD1 (5 bases). The CDR3 runs to 15 residues. Trimming took 2 bases from V and 6 from J, leaving 11 bases between them. CDR1 is MDHEN and CDR2 is SYDVKM in the germline V gene. In nucleotides, the CDR3 is TGTGCCAGCAGTTTAGGGGCAGTTAGTAATTCACCCCTCCACTTT. Translation gives CASSLGAVSNSPLHF.

This clonotype was counted a few times. The J gene is TRBJ2-1, the V gene TRBV12-3 or TRBV12-4; D is unclear. The CDR3 loop spans 14 amino acids. Trimming shortened V by 1 base and J by 9 bases, and 13 bases separated the two germline ends. CDR3 amino acids: CASSLGVSSGEQFF. CDR3 bases: TGTGCCAGCAGTTTAGGAGTCTCGTCGGGTGAGCAGTTCTTC.

This clonotype was picked up many times. CDR3 sequence reads: CASTHPTNRETQYF. CDR3 bases: TGTGCCAGCACCCACCCGACCAACAGGGAGACCCAGTACTTC. The J gene is TRBJ2-5, the V gene TRBV12-3 or TRBV12-4; perhaps TRBD1 as D (5 bases). Trimming removed 7 bases from V and 5 bases from J, with 17 bases in between. This CDR3 spans 14 amino acids.

This clonotype was observed many times. The gene calls are TRBV5-5 and TRBJ2-1, with D perhaps matching TRBD2 (5 bases). V was pared by 1 base and J by 3 bases, with 11 bases between. Germline assignment: CDR1 SGHKS and CDR2 YYEKEE (reference sequence). This CDR3 is built from 15 residues. The CDR3, as DNA: TGTGCCAGCAGCTTGTGGCTAGCAGACTACAATGAGCAGTTCTTC. Protein sequence: CASSLWLADYNEQFF.

This clonotype was counted at least ten times. The chain carries TRBV11-1 and TRBJ1-1, with D maybe TRBD1 (6 bases). Trimming cost V 6 bases and J 2 bases, with 25 bases left between them. The CDR3 covers 18 residues. Germline V lookup: CDR1 SGHAT, CDR2 FQDESV (reference sequence). This chain's CDR3 is CASRQTRGLRTANTEAFF. The CDR3 region has the DNA TGTGCCAGCAGGCAAACACGAGGCCTCCGGACAGCCAACACTGAAGCTTTCTTT.

Many counts were recorded for this clonotype. The V gene is TRBV6-1, the J gene TRBJ2-5; 8 bases fit TRBD1. V lost 5 bases to trimming and J lost 2 bases; unmatched junction nucleotides: 10. This CDR3 is 16 amino acids long. Germline values: CDR1 MNHNS, CDR2 SASEGT. The CDR3 nucleotides read TGTGCCAGCAGTCATCAAAGGACAGGGAGGCAAGAGACCCAGTACTTC. Encoded protein: CASSHQRTGRQETQYF.

This clonotype came up a few times. The chain joins TRBV15 to TRBJ1-4; 7 bases agree with TRBD1. The germline CDR1 and CDR2 sequences are LNHNV and YYDKDF (reference sequence). The CDR3 is made up of 16 amino acids. V lost 0 bases to trimming and J lost 7 bases; unmatched junction nucleotides: 8. The CDR3 loop is CATSREGSAGGEKLFF. The CDR3 DNA reads TGTGCCACCAGCAGAGAGGGGTCGGCAGGGGGTGAAAAACTGTTTTTT.

The CDR3 protein is CSARDRVGIAGGPGQIEQFF. The CDR3 DNA sequence: TGCAGTGCTAGAGATCGAGTTGGAATAGCGGGAGGGCCGGGACAGATTGAGCAGTTCTTC. The chain combines TRBV20-1 with TRBJ2-1, with 11 nucleotides matching TRBD2. The CDR3 length is 20 residues. Trimming removed 0 bases from V and 9 bases from J; junction bases left unmatched: 22. Germline loops: CDR1 DFQATT, CDR2 SNEGSKA (reference sequence).

In its sample, this clonotype was seen many times. The chain combines TRBV25-1 with TRBJ2-3; 7 bases line up with TRBD1. The CDR3 is made up of 18 amino acids. The germline gives CDR1 MGHDK, CDR2 SYGVNS. Trimming took 0 bases from V and 3 from J; bases not matched to a gene: 12. CDR3 bases: TGTGCCAGCAGTGAATATAGCCCCCGACAGGGTAGGACAGATACGCAGTATTTT. Protein: CASSEYSPRQGRTDTQYF.

The chain joins TRBV5-1 to TRBJ2-1; TRBD1 might be the D (5 bases). Trimming removed 5 bases from V and 0 bases from J, with 9 bases in between. CDR3 length: 14 amino acids. Germline lookup yields CDR1 SGHRS and CDR2 YFSETQ. CDR3 DNA: TGCGCCAGCAGTGACAGTATCTCCTACAATGAGCAGTTCTTC. It specifies CASSDSISYNEQFF.

For the CDR3, the DNA is TGTGCCAGCAGCTTACAAGCGGGGCAAGAGACCCAGTACTTC. It codes for CASSLQAGQETQYF. The chain recombines TRBV7-2 with TRBJ2-5; 7 bases fit TRBD2. Germline CDR1 and CDR2: SGHTA and FQGNSA. This CDR3 is built from 14 residues. V was pared by 2 bases and J by 2 bases, with 2 bases of the junction left unmatched.